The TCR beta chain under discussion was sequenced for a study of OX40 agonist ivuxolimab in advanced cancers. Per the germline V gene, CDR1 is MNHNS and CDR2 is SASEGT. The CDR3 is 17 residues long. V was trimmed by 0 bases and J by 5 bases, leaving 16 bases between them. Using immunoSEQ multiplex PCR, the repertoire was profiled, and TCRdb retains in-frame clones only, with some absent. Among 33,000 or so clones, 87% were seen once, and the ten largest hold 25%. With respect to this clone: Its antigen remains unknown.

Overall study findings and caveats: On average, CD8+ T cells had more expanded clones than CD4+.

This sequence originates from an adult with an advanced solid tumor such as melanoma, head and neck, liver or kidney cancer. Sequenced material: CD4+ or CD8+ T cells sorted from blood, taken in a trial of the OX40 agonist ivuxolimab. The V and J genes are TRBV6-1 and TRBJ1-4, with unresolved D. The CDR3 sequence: CASSEALGPTENEKLFF. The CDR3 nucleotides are TGTGCCAGCAGTGAAGCGCTTGGGCCGACTGAAAATGAAAAACTGTTTTTT.